This TCR beta chain was recovered during a study of blood T cell repertoires in COVID-19. Profiling relied on immunoSEQ multiplex PCR, and the TCRdb table lists in-frame clones only, not all of them. The table lists about 150,000 clones, just over 90% of them singletons, with roughly 5% in the top ten. The germline V gene encodes CDR1 GTSNPN and CDR2 SVGIG (reference sequence). V dropped 1 base and J dropped 7; count of bases not matched to a gene: 7. The length of the CDR3 is 14 residues. The receptor was derived from a man between 18 and 29 years old with COVID-19, enrolled during active disease. Sample: peripheral blood. This rearrangement joins TRBV30 to TRBJ2-7; TRBD1 aligns across 10 bases. The DNA for the CDR3 is TGTGCCTGGAGTGGCGGGACAGGGGCTGGGGAGCAGTACTTC. Translated: CAWSGGTGAGEQYF.